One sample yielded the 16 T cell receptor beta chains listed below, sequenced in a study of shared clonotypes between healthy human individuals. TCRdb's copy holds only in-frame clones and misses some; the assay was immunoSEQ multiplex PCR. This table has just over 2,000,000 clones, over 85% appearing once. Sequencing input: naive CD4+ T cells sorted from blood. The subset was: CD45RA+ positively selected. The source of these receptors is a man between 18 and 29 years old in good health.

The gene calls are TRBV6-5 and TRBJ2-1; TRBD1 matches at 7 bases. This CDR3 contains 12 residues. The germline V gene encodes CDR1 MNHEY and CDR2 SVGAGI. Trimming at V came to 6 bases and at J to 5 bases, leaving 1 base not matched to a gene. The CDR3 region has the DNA TGTGCCAGCAGGGGGACAGACAATGAGCAGTTCTTC. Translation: CASRGTDNEQFF.

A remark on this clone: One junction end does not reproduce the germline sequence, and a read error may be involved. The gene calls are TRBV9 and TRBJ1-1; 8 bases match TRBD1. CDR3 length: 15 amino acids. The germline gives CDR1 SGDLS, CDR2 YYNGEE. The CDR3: CASSALDRANIEAFF. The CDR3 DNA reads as TGTGCCAGCAGCGCCCTGGACAGGGCCAACATTGAAGCTTTCTTT.

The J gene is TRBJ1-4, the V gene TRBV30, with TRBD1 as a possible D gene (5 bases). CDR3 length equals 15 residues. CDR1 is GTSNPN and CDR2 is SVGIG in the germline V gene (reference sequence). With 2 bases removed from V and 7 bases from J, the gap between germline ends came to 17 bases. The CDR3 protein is CAWSPFSGAAEKLFF. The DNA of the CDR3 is TGTGCCTGGAGTCCTTTCTCTGGGGCGGCTGAAAAACTGTTTTTT.

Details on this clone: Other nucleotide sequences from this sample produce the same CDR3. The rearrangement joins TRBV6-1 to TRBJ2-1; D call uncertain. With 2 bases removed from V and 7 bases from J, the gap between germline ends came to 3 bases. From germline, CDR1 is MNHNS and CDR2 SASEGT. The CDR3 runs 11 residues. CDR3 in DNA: TGTGCCAGCAGTGAAAGGAATGAGCAGTTCTTC. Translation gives CASSERNEQFF.

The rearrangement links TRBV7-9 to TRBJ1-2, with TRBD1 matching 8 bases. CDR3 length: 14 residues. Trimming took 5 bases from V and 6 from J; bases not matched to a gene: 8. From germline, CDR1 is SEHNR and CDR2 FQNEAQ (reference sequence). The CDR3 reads CASSPRQGHDGYTF. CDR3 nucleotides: TGTGCCAGCAGCCCAAGACAGGGGCATGATGGCTACACCTTC.

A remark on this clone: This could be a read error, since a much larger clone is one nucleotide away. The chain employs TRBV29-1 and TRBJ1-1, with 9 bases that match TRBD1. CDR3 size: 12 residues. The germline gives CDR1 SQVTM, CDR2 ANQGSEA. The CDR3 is CSGGQGNTEALF. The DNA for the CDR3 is TGCAGTGGAGGACAGGGGAACACTGAAGCTCTCTTT.

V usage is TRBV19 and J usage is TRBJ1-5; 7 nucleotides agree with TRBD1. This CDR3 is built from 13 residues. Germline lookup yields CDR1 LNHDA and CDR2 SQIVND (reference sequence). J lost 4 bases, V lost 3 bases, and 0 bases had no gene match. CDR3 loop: CASSMDRNQPQHF. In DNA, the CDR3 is TGTGCCAGTAGTATGGACAGGAATCAGCCCCAGCATTTT.

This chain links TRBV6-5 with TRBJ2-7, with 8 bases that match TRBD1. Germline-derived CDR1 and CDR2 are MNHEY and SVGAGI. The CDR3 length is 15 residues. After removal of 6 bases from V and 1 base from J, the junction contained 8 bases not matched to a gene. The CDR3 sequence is CASRPDRGSSYEQYF. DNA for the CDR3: TGTGCCAGCAGACCCGACAGGGGATCGTCCTACGAGCAGTACTTC.

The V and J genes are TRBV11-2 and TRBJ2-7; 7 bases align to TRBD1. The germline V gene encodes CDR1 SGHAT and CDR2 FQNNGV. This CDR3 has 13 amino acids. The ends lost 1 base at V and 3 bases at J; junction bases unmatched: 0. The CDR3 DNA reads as TGTGCCAGCAGCTTAGGGACAGGCTACGAGCAGTACTTC. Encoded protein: CASSLGTGYEQYF. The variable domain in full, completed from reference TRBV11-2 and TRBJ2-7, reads EAGVAQSPRYKIIEKRQSVAFWCNPISGHATLYWYQQILGQGPKLLIQFQNNGVVDDSQLPKDRFSAERLKGVDSTLKIQPAKLEDSAVYLCASSLGTGYEQYFGPGTRLTVT.

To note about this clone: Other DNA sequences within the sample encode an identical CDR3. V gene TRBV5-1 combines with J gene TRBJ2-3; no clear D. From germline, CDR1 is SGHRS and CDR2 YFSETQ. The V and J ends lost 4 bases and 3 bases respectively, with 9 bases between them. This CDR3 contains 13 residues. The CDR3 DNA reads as TGCGCCAGCAGCCCGCCGAGTACAGATACGCAGTATTTT. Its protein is CASSPPSTDTQYF.

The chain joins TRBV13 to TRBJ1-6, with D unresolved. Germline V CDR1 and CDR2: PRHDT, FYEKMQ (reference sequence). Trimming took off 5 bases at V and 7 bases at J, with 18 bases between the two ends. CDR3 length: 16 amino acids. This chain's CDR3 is CASSANGLSRNSPLHF. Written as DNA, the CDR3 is TGTGCCAGCAGCGCGAATGGACTGTCTAGGAATTCACCCCTCCACTTT.

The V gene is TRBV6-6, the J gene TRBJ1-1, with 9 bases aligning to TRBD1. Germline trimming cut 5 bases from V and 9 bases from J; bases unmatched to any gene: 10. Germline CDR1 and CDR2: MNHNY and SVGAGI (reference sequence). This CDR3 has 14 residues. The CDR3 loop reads CASSGTGIGLKAFF. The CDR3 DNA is TGTGCCAGCAGTGGGACAGGGATAGGGCTGAAAGCTTTCTTT.

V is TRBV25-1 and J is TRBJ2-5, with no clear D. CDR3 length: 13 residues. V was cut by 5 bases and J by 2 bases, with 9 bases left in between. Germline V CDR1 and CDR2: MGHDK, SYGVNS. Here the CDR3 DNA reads TGTGCCAGCAGTCTTCAGTCTCAAGAGACCCAGTACTTC. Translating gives CASSLQSQETQYF.

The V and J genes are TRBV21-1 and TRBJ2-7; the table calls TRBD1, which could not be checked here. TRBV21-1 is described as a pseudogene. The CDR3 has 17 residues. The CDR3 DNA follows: TGTGCCAGCAGCAAACGCCAGTTACCTGGGACAGGGAACGAGCAGTACTTC. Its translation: CASSKRQLPGTGNEQYF.

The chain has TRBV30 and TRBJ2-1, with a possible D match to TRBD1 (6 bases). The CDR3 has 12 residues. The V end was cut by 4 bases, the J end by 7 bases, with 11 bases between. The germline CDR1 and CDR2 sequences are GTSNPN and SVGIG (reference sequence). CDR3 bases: TGTGCCTGGACAGACAGGAGGAATGAGCAGTTCTTC. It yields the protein CAWTDRRNEQFF.

CDR3 protein: CASSVGYSGNTIYF. The CDR3 DNA reads as TGTGCCAGCAGTGTTGGTTACTCTGGAAACACCATATATTTT. The chain recombines TRBV2 with TRBJ1-3; D gene uncertain. This CDR3 spans 14 amino acids. V lost 4 bases and J 0 bases, leaving 7 bases between the germline ends. Germline CDR1 SNHLY, CDR2 FYNNEI.